This T cell receptor beta chain was captured by sequencing in a study of blood T cell repertoires in COVID-19. On the study more broadly: COVID-19 samples from acute and convalescent phases originated in the United States, Italy and Spain. Nucleic acid was either cDNA or gDNA, and it came from T cells, B-cell-depleted T cells, or PBMCs.

Participant age was roughly 18 to 95 years, and participants resided in 24 US areas. The data were produced by immunoSEQ multiplex PCR, yet TCRdb's version contains in-frame clones alone and is incomplete. The sample contains about 350,000 clones, about nine tenths of which appear only once. The germline gives CDR1 SGHTA, CDR2 FQGNSA. This CDR3 has 18 residues. V shed 7 bases, J shed 3 bases, and the junction held 15 bases outside the gene matches. The TCR was taken from a woman in her twenties or thirties who had been exposed to COVID-19. Material for sequencing was PBMCs or T cells enriched from blood (not recorded which). The chain is built from TRBV7-2 and TRBJ2-7, with 13 bases matching TRBD2. The CDR3 DNA reads TGTGCCAGCACCCTAGGGACTAGCGGGGTCCCCAGAGGCTACGAGCAGTACTTC. Its protein product is CASTLGTSGVPRGYEQYF.